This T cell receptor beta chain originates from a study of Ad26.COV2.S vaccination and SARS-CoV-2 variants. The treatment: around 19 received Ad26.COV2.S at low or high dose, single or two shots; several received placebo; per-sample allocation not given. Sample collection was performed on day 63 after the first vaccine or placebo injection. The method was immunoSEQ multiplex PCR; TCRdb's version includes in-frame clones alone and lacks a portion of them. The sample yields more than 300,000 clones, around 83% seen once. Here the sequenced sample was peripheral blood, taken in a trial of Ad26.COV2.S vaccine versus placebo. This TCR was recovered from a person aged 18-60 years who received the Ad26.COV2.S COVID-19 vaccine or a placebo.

The CDR3 here is CASSLERGHGNTIYF. The CDR3 DNA reads TGCGCCAGCAGCTTGGAAAGGGGGCATGGAAACACCATATATTTT. This sequence joins TRBV5-1 and TRBJ1-3; 7 bases match TRBD1. V was clipped by 0 bases and J by 3 bases; unmatched bases: 3. Per germline, CDR1 SGHRS and CDR2 YFSETQ. The CDR3 length is 15 residues.